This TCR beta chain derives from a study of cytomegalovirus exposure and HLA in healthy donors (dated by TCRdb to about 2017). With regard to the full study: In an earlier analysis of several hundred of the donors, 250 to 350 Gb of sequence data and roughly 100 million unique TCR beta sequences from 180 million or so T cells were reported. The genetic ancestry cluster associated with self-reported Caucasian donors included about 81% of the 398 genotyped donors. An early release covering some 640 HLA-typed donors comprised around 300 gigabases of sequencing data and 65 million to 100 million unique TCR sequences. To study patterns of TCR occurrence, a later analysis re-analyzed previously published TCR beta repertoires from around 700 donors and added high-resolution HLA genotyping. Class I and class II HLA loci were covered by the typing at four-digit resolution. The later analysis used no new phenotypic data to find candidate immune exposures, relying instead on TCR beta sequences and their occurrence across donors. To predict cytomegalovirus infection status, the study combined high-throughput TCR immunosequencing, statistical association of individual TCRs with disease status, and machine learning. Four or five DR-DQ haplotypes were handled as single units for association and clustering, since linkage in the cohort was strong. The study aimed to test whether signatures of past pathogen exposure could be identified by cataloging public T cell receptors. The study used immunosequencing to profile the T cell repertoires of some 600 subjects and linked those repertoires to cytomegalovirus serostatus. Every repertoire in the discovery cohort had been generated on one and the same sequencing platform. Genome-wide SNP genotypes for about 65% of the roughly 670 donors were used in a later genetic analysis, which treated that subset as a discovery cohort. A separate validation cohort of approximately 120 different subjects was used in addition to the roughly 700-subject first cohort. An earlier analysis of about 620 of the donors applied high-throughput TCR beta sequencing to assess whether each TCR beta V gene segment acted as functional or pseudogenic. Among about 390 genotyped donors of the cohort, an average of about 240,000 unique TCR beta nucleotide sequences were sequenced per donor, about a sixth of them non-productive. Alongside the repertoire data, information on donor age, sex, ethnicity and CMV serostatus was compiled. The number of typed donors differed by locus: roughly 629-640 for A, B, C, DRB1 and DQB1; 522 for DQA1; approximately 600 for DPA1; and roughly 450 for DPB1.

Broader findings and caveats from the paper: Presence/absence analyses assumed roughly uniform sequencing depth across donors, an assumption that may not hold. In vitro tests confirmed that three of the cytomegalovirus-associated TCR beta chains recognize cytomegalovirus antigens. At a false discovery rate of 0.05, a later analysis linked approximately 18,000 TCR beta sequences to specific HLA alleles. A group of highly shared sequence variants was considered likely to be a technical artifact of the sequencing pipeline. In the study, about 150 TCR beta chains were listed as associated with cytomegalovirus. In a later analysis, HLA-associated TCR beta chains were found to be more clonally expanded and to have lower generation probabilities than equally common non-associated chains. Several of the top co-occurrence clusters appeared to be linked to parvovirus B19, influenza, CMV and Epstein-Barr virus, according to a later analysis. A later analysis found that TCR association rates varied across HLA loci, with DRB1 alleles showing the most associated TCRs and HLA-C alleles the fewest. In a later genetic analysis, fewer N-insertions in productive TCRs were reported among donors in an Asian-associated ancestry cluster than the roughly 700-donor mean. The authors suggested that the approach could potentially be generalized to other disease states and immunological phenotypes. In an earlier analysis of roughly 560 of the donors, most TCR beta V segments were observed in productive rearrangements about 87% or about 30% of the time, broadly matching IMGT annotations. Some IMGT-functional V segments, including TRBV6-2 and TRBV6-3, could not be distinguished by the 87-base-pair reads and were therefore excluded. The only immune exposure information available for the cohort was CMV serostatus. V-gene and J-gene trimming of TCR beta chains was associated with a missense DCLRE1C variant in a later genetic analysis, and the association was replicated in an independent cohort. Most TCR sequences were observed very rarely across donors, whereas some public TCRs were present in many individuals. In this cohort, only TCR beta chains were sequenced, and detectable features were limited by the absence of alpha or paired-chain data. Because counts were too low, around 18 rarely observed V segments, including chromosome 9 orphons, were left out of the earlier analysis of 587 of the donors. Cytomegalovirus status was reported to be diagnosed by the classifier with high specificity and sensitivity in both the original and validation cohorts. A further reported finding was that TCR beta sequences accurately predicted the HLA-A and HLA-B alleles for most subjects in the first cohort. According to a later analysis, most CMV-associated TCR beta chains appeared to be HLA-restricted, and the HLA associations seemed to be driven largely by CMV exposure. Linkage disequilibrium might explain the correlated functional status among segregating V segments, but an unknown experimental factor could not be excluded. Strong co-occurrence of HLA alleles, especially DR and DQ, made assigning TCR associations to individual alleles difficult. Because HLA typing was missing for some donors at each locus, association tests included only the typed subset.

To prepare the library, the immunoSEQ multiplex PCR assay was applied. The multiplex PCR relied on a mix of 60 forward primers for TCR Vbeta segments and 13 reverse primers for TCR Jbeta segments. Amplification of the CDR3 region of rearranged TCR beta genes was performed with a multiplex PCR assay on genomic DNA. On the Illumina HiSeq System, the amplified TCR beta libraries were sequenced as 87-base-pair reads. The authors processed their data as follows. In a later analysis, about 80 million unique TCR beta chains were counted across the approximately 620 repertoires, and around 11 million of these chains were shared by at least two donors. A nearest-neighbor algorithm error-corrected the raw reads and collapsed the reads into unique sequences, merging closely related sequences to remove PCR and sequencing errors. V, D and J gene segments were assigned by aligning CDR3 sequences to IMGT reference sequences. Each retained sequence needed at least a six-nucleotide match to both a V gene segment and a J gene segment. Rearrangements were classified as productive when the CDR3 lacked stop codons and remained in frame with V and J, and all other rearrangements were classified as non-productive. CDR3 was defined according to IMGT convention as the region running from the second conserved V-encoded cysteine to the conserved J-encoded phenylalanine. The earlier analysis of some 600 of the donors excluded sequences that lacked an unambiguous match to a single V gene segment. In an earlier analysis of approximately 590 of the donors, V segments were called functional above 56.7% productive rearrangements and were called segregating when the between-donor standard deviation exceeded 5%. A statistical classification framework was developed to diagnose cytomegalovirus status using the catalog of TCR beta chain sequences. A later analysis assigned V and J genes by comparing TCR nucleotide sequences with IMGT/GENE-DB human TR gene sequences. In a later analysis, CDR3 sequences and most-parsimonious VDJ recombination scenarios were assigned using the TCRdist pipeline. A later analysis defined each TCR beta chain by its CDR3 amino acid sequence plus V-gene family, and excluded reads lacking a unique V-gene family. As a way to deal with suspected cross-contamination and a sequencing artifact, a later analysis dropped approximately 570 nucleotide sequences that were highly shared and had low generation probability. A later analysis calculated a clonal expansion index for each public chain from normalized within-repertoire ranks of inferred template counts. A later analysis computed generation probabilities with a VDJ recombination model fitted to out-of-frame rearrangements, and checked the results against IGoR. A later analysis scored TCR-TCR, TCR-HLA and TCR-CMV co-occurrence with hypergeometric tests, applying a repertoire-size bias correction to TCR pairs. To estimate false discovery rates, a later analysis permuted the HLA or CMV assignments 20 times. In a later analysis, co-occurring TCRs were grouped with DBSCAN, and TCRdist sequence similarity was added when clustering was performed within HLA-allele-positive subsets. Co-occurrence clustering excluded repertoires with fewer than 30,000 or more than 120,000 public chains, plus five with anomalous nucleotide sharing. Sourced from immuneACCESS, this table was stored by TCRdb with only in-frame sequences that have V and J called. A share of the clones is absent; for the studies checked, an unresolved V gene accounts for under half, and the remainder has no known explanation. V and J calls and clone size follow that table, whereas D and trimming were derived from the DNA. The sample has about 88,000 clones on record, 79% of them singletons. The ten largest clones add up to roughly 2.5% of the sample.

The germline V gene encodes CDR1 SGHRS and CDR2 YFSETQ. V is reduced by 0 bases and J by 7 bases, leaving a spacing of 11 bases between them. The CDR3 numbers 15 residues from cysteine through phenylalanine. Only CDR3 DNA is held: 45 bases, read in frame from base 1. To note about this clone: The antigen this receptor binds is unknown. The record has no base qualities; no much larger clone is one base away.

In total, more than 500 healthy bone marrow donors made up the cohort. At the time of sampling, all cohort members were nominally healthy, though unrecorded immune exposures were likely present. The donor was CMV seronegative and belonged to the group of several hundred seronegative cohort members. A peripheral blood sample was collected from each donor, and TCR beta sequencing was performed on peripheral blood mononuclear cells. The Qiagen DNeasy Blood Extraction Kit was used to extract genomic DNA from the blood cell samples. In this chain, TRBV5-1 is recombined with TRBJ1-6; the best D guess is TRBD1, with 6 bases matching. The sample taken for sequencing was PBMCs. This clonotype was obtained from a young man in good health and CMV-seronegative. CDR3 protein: CASSLEQGENSPLHF. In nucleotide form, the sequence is TGCGCCAGCAGCTTGGAACAGGGTGAAAATTCACCCCTCCACTTT.